This paragraph reports one T cell receptor (beta chain). The sample originates from a study of cytomegalovirus exposure and HLA in healthy donors. The overall study: A prior study identified just under 120 million unique TCR beta sequences from 200 million or so T cells.

This CDR3 has 16 residues. Germline assignment: CDR1 SGHTA and CDR2 FQGNSA. V was clipped by 1 base and J by 0 bases, with 12 bases between them. PCR primers comprised 60 Vbeta and 13 Jbeta primers. This table comes from immunoSEQ multiplex PCR, and its TCRdb copy is limited to in-frame clones, with some not included. The table includes fewer than 200,000 clones, 65% to 80% detected once. This TCR was sampled from a woman in her thirties or forties in good health and CMV-seropositive. This chain connects TRBV7-2 to TRBJ1-1; D not resolved. The sample comprised PBMCs. CDR3 in DNA: TGTGCCAGCAGCTTAGTAACTCGGGGAATGAACACTGAAGCTTTCTTT. It translates to CASSLVTRGMNTEAFF. The full variable domain, rest sourced from reference TRBV7-2 and TRBJ1-1, is GAGVSQSPSNKVTEKGKDVELRCDPISGHTALYWYRQSLGQGLEFLIYFQGNSAPDKSGLPSDRFSAERTGGSVSTLTIQRTQQEDSAVYLCASSLVTRGMNTEAFFGQGTRLTVV.